This T cell receptor (beta chain) was captured in a study of siplizumab effects on memory and regulatory T cells. TCRdb keeps only in-frame clones here, not all; method: immunoSEQ multiplex PCR. The table records approximately 75,000 clones, roughly 93% of them present only once. Germline CDR1 is SGHRS and CDR2 is YFSETQ. The CDR3 has 16 residues. V dropped 4 bases and J dropped 2 bases, with 15 bases sitting between them. The V and J genes are TRBV5-1 and TRBJ2-2; no clear D gene. The sequencing sample was made of CD8+ T cells sorted from blood. This receptor was identified in a human donor in good health. CDR3 coding DNA: TGCGCCAGCAGCATTCAAGACAACGTAAACACCGGGGAGCTGTTTTTT. Protein: CASSIQDNVNTGELFF.